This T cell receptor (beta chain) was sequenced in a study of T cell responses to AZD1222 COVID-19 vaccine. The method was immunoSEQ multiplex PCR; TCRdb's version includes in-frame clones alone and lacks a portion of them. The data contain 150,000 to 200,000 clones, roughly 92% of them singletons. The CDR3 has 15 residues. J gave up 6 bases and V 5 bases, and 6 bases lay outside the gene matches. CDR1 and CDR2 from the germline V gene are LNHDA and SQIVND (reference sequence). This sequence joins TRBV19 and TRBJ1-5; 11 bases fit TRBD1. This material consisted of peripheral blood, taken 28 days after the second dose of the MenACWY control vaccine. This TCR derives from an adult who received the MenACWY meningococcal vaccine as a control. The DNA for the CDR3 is TGTGCCAGTAGTCGTGGACAGGGGGCGGCTCAGCCCCAGCATTTT. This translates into CASSRGQGAAQPQHF.